Shown below are 13 T cell receptor beta chains from a single sample sequenced in a study of regulatory T cells in long-lasting Graves disease. Noted time point: newly diagnosed GD, antithyroid drugs for less than 3 months. PBMC RNA served as the TCR library source. With iRepertoire HTBI primers and Arm-PCR of CDR3 regions, TCR beta libraries were built. Each CDR3 protein gets one entry after TCRdb re-called the multiplex PCR reads with MiXCR. The table shows roughly 380,000 distinct CDR3 sequences, with about 14% occurring only once. The material sequenced was peripheral blood mononuclear cells (PBMCs), taken at new diagnosis, from a patient treated with antithyroid drugs. Receptors were obtained from a female donor with Graves disease.

This clonotype was seen many times. This rearrangement joins TRBV7-9 to TRBJ2-5, with 7 bases matching TRBD1. The CDR3 spans 15 residues. With V trimmed by 0 bases and J by 5 bases, 6 bases remained unmatched. Germline CDR1 reads SEHNR; CDR2 reads FQNEAQ (reference sequence). DNA of the CDR3: TGTGCCAGCAGCTTAGCGGGGGACAGTCTGGAGACCCAGTACTTC. This translates into CASSLAGDSLETQYF.

There are many counts of this clonotype. In nucleotides, the CDR3 is TGTGCCTGCCGTGAGCAGGGCCACGAGCAGTACTTC. It translates to CACREQGHEQYF. The rearrangement joins TRBV2 to TRBJ2-7; possibly TRBD1 for D (5 bases). Germline values: CDR1 SNHLY, CDR2 FYNNEI. V lost 11 bases to trimming and J lost 5 bases, with 16 bases between them. The CDR3 loop spans 12 amino acids.

This clonotype was counted at least ten times. The genes are TRBV5-6 and TRBJ1-1; D gene unclear. Trimming shortened V by 0 bases and J by 3 bases, and 6 bases separated the two germline ends. Germline V lookup: CDR1 SGHDT, CDR2 YYEEEE. The CDR3 contains 13 residues. The CDR3 bases are TGTGCCAGCAGCTTGGGGTCCGACACTGAAGCTTTCTTT. Translation: CASSLGSDTEAFF.

In this sample, this clonotype turned up many times. The chain employs TRBV5-5 and TRBJ1-5; a possible D gene is TRBD1 (5 bases). This CDR3 is 16 amino acids long. V was pared by 2 bases and J by 2 bases, with 14 bases between. The germline V gene encodes CDR1 SGHKS and CDR2 YYEKEE (reference sequence). The CDR3 coding sequence is TGTGCCAGCAGCTTTGGCAGGCGGGGCGGCAATCAGCCCCAGCATTTT. Amino acids: CASSFGRRGGNQPQHF.

V gene TRBV7-9 combines with J gene TRBJ1-2; D ambiguous. Germline CDR1 and CDR2: SEHNR and FQNEAQ (reference sequence). The CDR3 runs to 16 residues. The V end lost 3 bases, the J end lost 0 bases, and 14 bases lay between the germline ends. Here the CDR3 DNA reads TGTGCCAGCAGCTTCTTGGAGGTGTTAGCTAACTATGGCTACACCTTC. Its translation is CASSFLEVLANYGYTF.

This clonotype was observed a handful of times. V is TRBV5-5 and J is TRBJ1-5; TRBD1 might be the D (5 bases). The V gene lost 0 bases and the J gene lost 7 bases, with 17 bases spanning the gap. The CDR3 contains 16 residues. The germline gives CDR1 SGHKS, CDR2 YYEKEE (reference sequence). CDR3 sequence (DNA): TGTGCCAGCAGCTTGGCCCTACGGGCGGGGGGGCAGCCCCAGCATTTT. Protein sequence: CASSLALRAGGQPQHF.

Ten or more counts support this clonotype. V usage is TRBV9 and J usage is TRBJ1-2; tentatively, D is TRBD1 (5 bases). Trimming took off 5 bases at V and 4 bases at J, with 21 bases between the two ends. The CDR3 is 16 residues long. CDR1 SGDLS and CDR2 YYNGEE come from the germline V gene. CDR3 amino acids: CASSEDRDSRGYGYTF. The DNA of the CDR3 is TGTGCCAGCAGTGAAGATCGGGACTCGAGGGGCTATGGCTACACCTTC.

This clonotype was seen many times. The CDR3 here is CAISDRNNEQFF. CDR3 in DNA: TGTGCCATCAGTGACCGCAACAATGAGCAGTTCTTC. V usage is TRBV10-3 and J usage is TRBJ2-1; no reliable D call. V gave up 3 bases and J gave up 5 bases, with 5 bases separating them. The CDR3 runs 12 residues. Germline V gene lookup returns CDR1 ENHRY and CDR2 SYGVKD.

In its sample, this clonotype was seen a few times. V is TRBV29-1 and J is TRBJ2-7; D is uncertain. CDR1 is SQVTM and CDR2 is ANQGSEA in the germline V gene. This CDR3 has 13 amino acids. The germline V and J ends were trimmed by 4 bases and 3 bases, with 13 bases remaining between them. The CDR3 DNA follows: TGCAGCGTTGTCACAAAAACGGACTACGAGCAGTACTTC. It codes for CSVVTKTDYEQYF.

This clonotype occurred many times. This chain connects TRBV5-1 to TRBJ1-4, with D unclear. Trimming took off 4 bases at V and 0 bases at J, with 10 bases between the two ends. The V gene's germline CDR1 is SGHRS and CDR2 YFSETQ. The CDR3 runs 15 residues. This CDR3 is CASSPDPSTNEKLFF. In DNA, the CDR3 is TGCGCCAGCAGCCCGGACCCCTCAACTAATGAAAAACTGTTTTTT.

This clonotype was observed a few times. V is TRBV29-1 and J is TRBJ1-2; possibly TRBD1 for D (5 bases). This CDR3 is built from 15 residues. Germline values: CDR1 SQVTM, CDR2 ANQGSEA. Trimming took 4 bases from V and 3 from J, leaving 18 bases between them. The CDR3 nucleotides are TGCAGCGTTGTTTCGGGGCGGGAGGTGTACTATGGCTACACCTTC. It specifies CSVVSGREVYYGYTF.

The chain uses TRBV20-1 and TRBJ2-5, with TRBD2 matching 8 bases. Germline CDR1 and CDR2: DFQATT and SNEGSKA (reference sequence). V lost 0 bases and J lost 0; bases outside the gene matches: 6. The CDR3 spans 16 residues. The DNA for the CDR3 is TGCAGTGCTAGAGACTCTCTAGCGGGCAACCAAGAGACCCAGTACTTC. It is translated as CSARDSLAGNQETQYF.

The chain is built from TRBV6-2 or TRBV6-3 and TRBJ2-1; D gene uncertain. Germline-derived CDR1 and CDR2 are MNHEY and SVGEGT. The CDR3 covers 14 residues. The V end was cut by 6 bases, the J end by 1 base, with 10 bases between. The CDR3 sequence is CASSVTDSYNEQFF. The CDR3 nucleotides are TGTGCCAGCAGCGTCACAGATTCCTACAATGAGCAGTTCTTC.